Listed here are 8 T cell receptor beta chains from one sample, sequenced in a study of memory CD4+ T cells and cytomegalovirus serostatus. The repertoire was sequenced with immunoSEQ multiplex PCR; TCRdb's copy has only in-frame clones and lacks some. Here the sample spans 30,000 to 40,000 clones, around three quarters being singletons. The sort gate was single viable CD3+CD4+CD8-CD45RO+ cells for memory CD4+ T cells. Sequencing was carried out using memory CD4+ T cells from blood. These receptors all stem from an adult in good health and CMV-seronegative.

This chain links TRBV7-9 with TRBJ2-2; the D is unclear. This CDR3 has 11 residues. V gave up 6 bases and J gave up 6 bases, with 5 bases separating them. Germline assignment: CDR1 SEHNR and CDR2 FQNEAQ (reference sequence). The CDR3 region is CASSQPGELFF. The CDR3 nucleotides are TGTGCCAGCAGTCAGCCCGGGGAGCTGTTTTTT.

Comment on this clone: A read error may produce the germline difference seen at one junction end. The chain joins TRBV7-7 to TRBJ1-3, with D perhaps matching TRBD1 (5 bases). This CDR3 has 13 residues. Germline V lookup: CDR1 SSHAT, CDR2 FNYEAQ (reference sequence). CDR3 nucleotides: TGTGCTAGCAGCGGGACTTTTGGAAACACCATATATTTT. This codes for CASSGTFGNTIYF.

The chain is built from TRBV7-8 and TRBJ1-1; D is ambiguous. The V end lost 6 bases, the J end lost 0 bases, and 17 bases lay between the germline ends. Looked up from germline, CDR1 is SGHVS and CDR2 is FQNEAQ. The CDR3 is 16 amino acids. The CDR3 nucleotides are TGTGCCAGCAGTCCCTATATCCCCAACATGAACACTGAAGCTTTCTTT. Its protein is CASSPYIPNMNTEAFF.

The V and J genes are TRBV25-1 and TRBJ1-1; 9 bases map to TRBD1. J lost 1 base, V lost 6 bases, and 6 bases had no gene match. The CDR3 is 15 amino acids. From germline, CDR1 is MGHDK and CDR2 SYGVNS. CDR3 region: CASRMGQGRNTEAFF. The DNA of the CDR3 is TGTGCCAGCAGGATGGGACAGGGACGGAACACTGAAGCTTTCTTT.

The gene calls are TRBV19 and TRBJ2-5; 8 bases line up with TRBD2. V lost 3 bases and J lost 4; bases outside the gene matches: 10. The germline gives CDR1 LNHDA, CDR2 SQIVND (reference sequence). CDR3 length equals 16 residues. Here the CDR3 reads CASSISGGGVGETQYF. CDR3 DNA: TGTGCCAGTAGTATCAGCGGGGGCGGGGTTGGAGAGACCCAGTACTTC.

This chain uses TRBV2 with TRBJ2-3, with D uncertain. This CDR3 is 15 amino acids long. CDR1 SNHLY and CDR2 FYNNEI come from the germline V gene. Deletions cut 8 bases from V and 0 bases from J, with 15 bases between. CDR3 region: CASGQTVASTDTQYF. Written as DNA, the CDR3 is TGTGCCAGCGGCCAGACTGTAGCTAGCACAGATACGCAGTATTTT.

This chain connects TRBV29-1 to TRBJ1-2; D unresolved. V lost 3 bases and J 2 bases, leaving 10 bases between the germline ends. The germline V gene encodes CDR1 SQVTM and CDR2 ANQGSEA. The CDR3 totals 13 residues. In DNA, the CDR3 is TGCAGCGTTGATGGAGGGCCGAACTATGGCTACACCTTC. Translating it yields CSVDGGPNYGYTF.

The chain recombines TRBV19 with TRBJ2-5; D may be TRBD1 or TRBD2 (7 bases each). The CDR3 loop spans 18 amino acids. The germline V gene has CDR1 LNHDA and CDR2 SQIVND (reference sequence). V was shortened by 4 bases and J by 2 bases, with 23 bases between the two germline ends. The CDR3 DNA is TGTGCCAGTAGTAGCGGGAAGGGAGGGGGCGCGTTTCAAGAGACCCAGTACTTC. It codes for CASSSGKGGGAFQETQYF.